This T cell receptor beta chain was identified in a study of T cells after yellow fever vaccination. Looked up from germline, CDR1 is KGHSH and CDR2 is LQKENI. Between the trimmed V and J ends, which lost 3 bases and 1 base, there was a span of 15 bases. The length of the CDR3 is 16 residues. This clonotype was detected a few times. From the 5' RACE reads, TCRdb called clonotypes with MiXCR, one entry per CDR3 protein. The sample contains 300,000 to 350,000 distinct CDR3 sequences, almost 4% of which appear only once. This clonotype originated in a man in his late teens or twenties who received the YFV17D yellow fever vaccine. The chain carries TRBV18 and TRBJ1-1, with D possibly being TRBD1 (5 bases). The sample was PBMCs, taken 5 days after the yellow fever booster vaccination. The CDR3 protein is CASSPQSLGQNTEAFF. In nucleotides, the CDR3 is TGTGCCAGCTCACCCCAAAGTCTGGGGCAGAACACTGAAGCTTTCTTT.